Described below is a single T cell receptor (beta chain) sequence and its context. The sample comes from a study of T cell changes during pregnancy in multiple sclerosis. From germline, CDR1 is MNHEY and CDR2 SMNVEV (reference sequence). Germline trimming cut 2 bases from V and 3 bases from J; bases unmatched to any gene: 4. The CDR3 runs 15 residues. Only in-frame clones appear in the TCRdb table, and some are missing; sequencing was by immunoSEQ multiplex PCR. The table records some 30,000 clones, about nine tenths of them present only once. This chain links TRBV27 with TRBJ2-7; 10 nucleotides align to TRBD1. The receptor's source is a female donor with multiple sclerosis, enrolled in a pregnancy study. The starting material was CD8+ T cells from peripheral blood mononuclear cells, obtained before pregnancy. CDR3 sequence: CASSLQDRGIYEQYF. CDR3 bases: TGTGCCAGCAGTTTACAGGACAGGGGGATCTACGAGCAGTACTTC.